This T cell receptor (beta chain) was recorded in a study of blood T cell repertoires in COVID-19. Study information: COVID-19 samples from acute and convalescent phases originated in the United States, Italy and Spain.

The protocol was immunoSEQ multiplex PCR, while the TCRdb copy is restricted to in-frame clones and leaves out a portion. This table has about 440,000 clones, 87% appearing once. The CDR3 spans 11 residues. Germline values: CDR1 SNHLY, CDR2 FYNNEI. Between the trimmed V and J ends, which lost 6 bases and 4 bases, there was a span of 5 bases. This receptor was obtained from a woman aged 18-35 years with acute COVID-19. The chain recombines TRBV2 with TRBJ2-3; no reliable D call. Sequenced input: PBMCs or T cells enriched from blood (not recorded which). CDR3 sequence reads: CASSLSDTQYF. In DNA form, the CDR3 reads TGTGCCAGCAGCCTATCAGATACGCAGTATTTT.